Each of the 17 T cell receptor beta chains below was sequenced from the same sample in a study of shared clonotypes between healthy human individuals. Sequencing used immunoSEQ multiplex PCR; TCRdb keeps in-frame clones, though not all of them. The sample lists around 1,100,000 clones, about 72% occurring once. Sequencing was done on a sample of memory CD4+ T cells from PBMCs. Subset denoted: CD45RA-negative fraction. The receptors shown here come from a man aged 18 to 30 in good health. Some clones in this sample may be carry-over from other donors' samples.

This clone was picked up one time. V gene TRBV19 combines with J gene TRBJ2-2; 9 bases align to TRBD1. Trimming at V came to 1 base and at J to 6 bases, leaving 6 bases not matched to a gene. In germline, CDR1 is LNHDA, CDR2 SQIVND (reference sequence). This CDR3 contains 16 residues. CDR3 protein: CASSIGTGAVPGELFF. The CDR3 DNA reads as TGTGCCAGTAGTATAGGGACAGGGGCGGTCCCCGGGGAGCTGTTTTTT.

The rearrangement links TRBV11-2 to TRBJ1-1, with D unresolved. Germline-derived CDR1 and CDR2 are SGHAT and FQNNGV. The ends were cut back, 4 bases at V and 0 bases at J, with 9 bases in the middle. The length of the CDR3 is 14 residues. In nucleotides, the CDR3 is TGTGCCAGCAGCTCGAGCTGGGTGAACACTGAAGCTTTCTTT. Protein sequence: CASSSSWVNTEAFF.

The chain recombines TRBV6-5 with TRBJ2-1; D is possibly TRBD2 (6 bases). V was trimmed by 0 bases and J by 0 bases, leaving 9 bases between them. Germline CDR1 MNHEY, CDR2 SVGAGI. The CDR3 covers 16 residues. CDR3 DNA: TGTGCCAGCAGTTACTCCTACGGGAGCTCCTACAATGAGCAGTTCTTC. It is translated as CASSYSYGSSYNEQFF.

The chain links TRBV9 to TRBJ2-3; D is possibly TRBD1 or TRBD2 (7 bases each). V dropped 4 bases and J dropped 6 bases, with 21 bases sitting between them. Germline assignment: CDR1 SGDLS and CDR2 YYNGEE. The CDR3 contains 16 residues. CDR3 region: CASSSRGGGGLDTQYF. CDR3 DNA: TGTGCCAGCAGCTCCAGGGGGGGAGGTGGTTTGGATACGCAGTATTTT.

A remark on this clone: Other DNA sequences within the sample encode an identical CDR3. This chain joins TRBV5-1 and TRBJ2-2, with 8 bases lining up with TRBD2. The germline CDR1 and CDR2 sequences are SGHRS and YFSETQ. This CDR3 contains 16 residues. Unmatched junction bases numbered 2, after V lost 0 bases and J lost 1 base. The CDR3 DNA sequence: TGCGCCAGCAGCTTGGCGGGACTAGGGAACACCGGGGAGCTGTTTTTT. This translates into CASSLAGLGNTGELFF.

This clone was counted between two and nine times. This rearrangement joins TRBV6-5 to TRBJ2-7; 8 bases line up with TRBD2. Per germline, CDR1 MNHEY and CDR2 SVGAGI. V lost 0 bases and J lost 5; bases outside the gene matches: 6. The CDR3 length is 15 residues. The CDR3, as DNA: TGTGCCAGCAGTTACTCTGCGGGAGGTTCGGACGAGCAGTACTTC. Its translation: CASSYSAGGSDEQYF.

This clone was counted a single time. CDR3 in DNA: TGTGCCAGCAGCCCCCCCAGGCCCCGGGGTGGCTACACCTTC. It is translated as CASSPPRPRGGYTF. The chain employs TRBV11-2 and TRBJ1-2; D is unresolved. The V gene lost 5 bases and the J gene lost 7 bases, with 17 bases spanning the gap. CDR1 and CDR2 from the germline V gene are SGHAT and FQNNGV. The CDR3 length is 14 residues.

The chain couples TRBV5-1 to TRBJ1-1; possibly TRBD1 for D (5 bases). Germline-derived CDR1 and CDR2 are SGHRS and YFSETQ. The CDR3 extends over 16 amino acids. V was shortened by 4 bases and J by 5 bases, with 21 bases between the two germline ends. The CDR3 region is CASSPDGPGGSTEAFF. In nucleotides, the CDR3 is TGCGCCAGCAGCCCGGACGGGCCGGGGGGTTCGACTGAAGCTTTCTTT.

This chain links TRBV7-7 with TRBJ2-5; D could derive from TRBD1 or TRBD2 (5 bases each). The CDR3 spans 14 residues. Trimming pared 5 bases from V and 5 bases from J, leaving 15 bases between. Germline V gene sequence: CDR1 SSHAT, CDR2 FNYEAQ (reference sequence). CDR3 sequence: CASSPEWGTETQYF. For the CDR3, the DNA is TGTGCCAGCAGCCCCGAATGGGGGACGGAGACCCAGTACTTC. The entire variable domain, with the rest obtained from reference TRBV7-7 and TRBJ2-5, is as follows: GAGVSQSPRYKVTKRGQDVTLRCDPISSHATLYWYQQALGQGPEFLTYFNYEAQPDKSGLPSDRFSAERPEGSISTLTIQRTEQRDSAMYRCASSPEWGTETQYFGPGTRLLVL.

The chain recombines TRBV5-4 with TRBJ2-5, with D perhaps being TRBD1 or TRBD2 (5 bases each). V lost 4 bases, J lost 1 base, and 11 bases lay in between. The CDR3 has 14 amino acids. Germline-derived CDR1 and CDR2 are SGHNT and YYREEE (reference sequence). CDR3 DNA: TGTGCCAGCAGCGGGGGACGGACCCAAGAGACCCAGTACTTC. It is translated as CASSGGRTQETQYF.

The rearrangement joins TRBV13 to TRBJ2-3; 8 bases fit TRBD2. The CDR3 runs to 17 residues. CDR1 is PRHDT and CDR2 is FYEKMQ in the germline V gene (reference sequence). The V and J ends lost 7 bases and 2 bases, in that order; junction bases with no gene match: 14. The CDR3 sequence: CASTFGAAGGNTDTQYF. CDR3 bases: TGTGCCAGCACCTTCGGGGCGGCGGGAGGTAACACAGATACGCAGTATTTT. The variable domain in full, completed from reference TRBV13 and TRBJ2-3, reads AAGVIQSPRHLIKEKRETATLKCYPIPRHDTVYWYQQGPGQDPQFLISFYEKMQSDKGSIPDRFSAQQFSDYHSELNMSSLELGDSALYFCASTFGAAGGNTDTQYFGPGTRLTVL.

This clone was counted only a few times. This chain connects TRBV6-4 to TRBJ2-1; TRBD1 matches at 9 bases. The V and J ends lost 0 bases and 6 bases, in that order; junction bases with no gene match: 9. Germline V gene sequence: CDR1 MRHNA, CDR2 SNTAGT. The CDR3 spans 17 residues. The CDR3 here is CASSDSNRGLFSNEQFF. The CDR3 DNA reads TGTGCCAGCAGTGACTCAAACAGGGGGCTTTTTTCCAATGAGCAGTTCTTC.

The genes are TRBV5-5 and TRBJ1-2, with TRBD1 as a possible D gene (6 bases). V lost 1 base and J lost 4, with 17 bases in between. The CDR3 spans 16 residues. Germline-derived CDR1 and CDR2 are SGHKS and YYEKEE (reference sequence). As DNA, the CDR3 is TGTGCCAGCAGCTTGCGGTTACAGGGTACCCTCTATGGCTACACCTTC. Its translation: CASSLRLQGTLYGYTF.

The chain carries TRBV4-1 and TRBJ2-1; D may be TRBD2 (6 bases). This CDR3 is built from 15 residues. V lost 4 bases and J lost 4, with 14 bases in between. CDR1 and CDR2 from the germline V gene are MGHRA and YSYEKL. CDR3: CASSRGGPWYNEQFF. For the CDR3, the DNA is TGCGCCAGCAGCCGTGGAGGGCCGTGGTACAATGAGCAGTTCTTC.

The genes are TRBV5-5 and TRBJ1-5; D might be TRBD1 (5 bases). The V gene lost 0 bases and the J gene lost 2 bases, with 12 bases spanning the gap. This CDR3 contains 16 residues. Germline assignment: CDR1 SGHKS and CDR2 YYEKEE (reference sequence). The CDR3 DNA follows: TGTGCCAGCAGCTTGGGACAGCCATCCCGCAATCAGCCCCAGCATTTT. Protein sequence: CASSLGQPSRNQPQHF. The whole variable domain, filled in from reference TRBV5-5 and TRBJ1-5, reads DAGVTQSPTHLIKTRGQQVTLRCSPISGHKSVSWYQQVLGQGPQFIFQYYEKEERGRGNFPDRFSARQFPNYSSELNVNALLLGDSALYLCASSLGQPSRNQPQHFGDGTRLSIL.

The count of this clone is one. This chain's CDR3 is CSVAQEGALSYEQYF. The CDR3 region has the DNA TGCAGCGTTGCCCAAGAGGGGGCACTTTCCTACGAGCAGTACTTC. The chain links TRBV29-1 to TRBJ2-7; TRBD1 agrees at 7 bases. Germline V lookup: CDR1 SQVTM, CDR2 ANQGSEA. The J segment lost 1 base and the V segment lost 4 bases, leaving 10 bases of the junction unmatched. The CDR3 covers 15 residues.

The V and J genes are TRBV29-1 and TRBJ1-4, with D maybe TRBD1 (5 bases). The CDR3 totals 13 residues. Germline CDR1 is SQVTM and CDR2 is ANQGSEA. Trimming removed 4 bases at V and 4 bases at J, with 10 bases between. CDR3 DNA: TGCAGCGTTGTGGACACCGGTAATGAAAAACTGTTTTTT. Translated, it gives CSVVDTGNEKLFF.